What follows describes a single T cell receptor beta chain. Its matching antigen is unknown. RNA transcripts yielded amplified TCR beta CDR3 regions. The HTBI primer set was used in a first-round RT-PCR of the TCR CDR3. TCRdb fed the multiplex PCR reads into MiXCR, producing one record per CDR3 protein. The sample shows 96,000 or so distinct CDR3 sequences, over 50% of them seen only once. Hyperthyroidism in the patients, aged 18 to 65, was newly diagnosed and under 2 months in duration. This entry comes from a study of T cells in Graves' hyperthyroidism and ophthalmopathy. Study-wide points: Blood held most thyroid clonotypes expanded above 0.001 frequency.

CDR3 size: 13 residues. With V trimmed by 4 bases and J by 7 bases, 3 bases remained unmatched. Germline V gene lookup returns CDR1 WSHSY and CDR2 SAAADI. The sequenced sample consisted of blood. The chain is built from TRBV10-2 and TRBJ1-5, with 8 bases that match TRBD1. This TCR derives from a woman in her thirties or forties with Graves' hyperthyroidism. The CDR3 here is CASSGTGWQPQHF. CDR3 in DNA: TGCGCCAGCAGTGGGACAGGGTGGCAGCCCCAGCATTTT.